This T cell receptor beta chain was sequenced for a study of OX40 agonist ivuxolimab in advanced cancers. Study-wide context: Age averaged around 60 years (range about 23 to 80), and more than 80% were male.

The method was immunoSEQ multiplex PCR; TCRdb's version includes in-frame clones alone and lacks a portion of them. Among about 64,000 clones listed, around 83% were seen once. This CDR3 contains 14 residues. The germline V gene has CDR1 SGHAT and CDR2 FQNNGV. V gene TRBV11-2 combines with J gene TRBJ2-5; TRBD1 might be the D (5 bases). The DNA end favors TRBJ2-7, so the J call may be wrong. Sequencing was performed on CD4+ or CD8+ T cells sorted from blood, taken in a trial of the OX40 agonist ivuxolimab. The receptor's source is an adult with an advanced solid tumor such as melanoma, head and neck, liver or kidney cancer. Written as DNA, the CDR3 is TGTGCCAGCAGCCCTCCAGACAGTGACTACGAGCAGTACTTC. Its protein is CASSPPDSDYEQYF.